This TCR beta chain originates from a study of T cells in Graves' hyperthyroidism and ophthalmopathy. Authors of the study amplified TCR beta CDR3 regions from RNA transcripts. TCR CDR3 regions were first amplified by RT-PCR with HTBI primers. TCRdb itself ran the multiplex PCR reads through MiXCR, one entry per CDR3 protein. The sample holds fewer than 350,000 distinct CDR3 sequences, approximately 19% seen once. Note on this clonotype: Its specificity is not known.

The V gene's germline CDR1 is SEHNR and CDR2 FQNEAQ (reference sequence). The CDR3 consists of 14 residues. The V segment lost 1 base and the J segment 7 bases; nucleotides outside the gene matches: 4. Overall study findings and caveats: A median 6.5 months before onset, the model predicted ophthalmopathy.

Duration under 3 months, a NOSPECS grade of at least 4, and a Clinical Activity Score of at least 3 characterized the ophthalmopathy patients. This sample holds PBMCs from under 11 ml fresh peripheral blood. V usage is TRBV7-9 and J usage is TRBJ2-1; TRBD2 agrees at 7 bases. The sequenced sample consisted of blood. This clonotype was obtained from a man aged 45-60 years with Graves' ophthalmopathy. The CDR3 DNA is TGTGCCAGCAGCTTAGATCCGGGAGGTAATGAGCAGTTCTTC. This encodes CASSLDPGGNEQFF.